Listed below are T cell receptor beta chains from one sample, sequenced in a study of regulatory T cells in long-lasting Graves disease. TCRdb used MiXCR to reprocess the multiplex PCR reads, holding one entry per CDR3 protein. The data contain approximately 490,000 distinct CDR3 sequences, roughly 17% of them singletons. These same records also appear under a second study, on T cells in Graves' hyperthyroidism and ophthalmopathy.

The sequencing used peripheral blood mononuclear cells (PBMCs), collected at new diagnosis, from a patient treated with antithyroid drugs. These receptors were collected from a man aged 40-50 years with Graves disease. Both conserved end residues are part of each CDR3. D genes are given only for firm matches. Where a row states a size, it is once, few, many or the class of an expanded clone; other rows omit it.

abundance	v_gene	len	d_gene	j_gene	CDR3aa	CDR3nt
.	TRBV25-1	13	TRBD1	TRBJ1-3	CASIGDRANTIYF	TGTGCCAGCATCGGGGACAGGGCTAACACCATATATTTT
many	TRBV11-3	15	TRBD1	TRBJ2-5	CASSLEGQLKSTQYF	TGTGCCAGCAGCTTAGAGGGACAGCTCAAGAGTACCCAGTACTTC
many	TRBV20-1	14	.	TRBJ2-2	CSARGTLNTGELFF	TGCAGTGCTAGGGGGACACTTAACACCGGGGAGCTGTTTTTT
.	TRBV30	12	.	TRBJ2-7	CAFDPQGYEQYF	TGTGCCTTTGACCCGCAGGGCTACGAGCAGTACTTC
many	TRBV11-3	15	TRBD1	TRBJ2-7	CASSGRDSISYEQYF	TGTGCCAGCAGCGGCCGGGACAGCATCTCCTACGAGCAGTACTTC
few	TRBV6-1	15	.	TRBJ2-3	CASRGLVRPTDTQYF	TGTGCCAGCAGAGGCCTAGTGCGGCCCACAGATACGCAGTATTTT
many	TRBV11-2	16	.	TRBJ1-2	CASSFATGNRDYGYTF	TGTGCCAGCAGCTTCGCCACCGGGAATAGGGACTATGGCTACACCTTC
.	TRBV29-1	12	.	TRBJ1-1	CSVAVTNTEAFF	TGCAGCGTTGCAGTCACCAACACTGAAGCTTTCTTT
.	TRBV27	16	TRBD2	TRBJ2-1	CASSPQSGTSGNKQFF	TGCGCCAGCAGCCCACAATCCGGGACTAGCGGTAATAAGCAGTTCTTC
few	TRBV28	15	TRBD2	TRBJ2-5	CASSYGKTGGETQYF	TGTGCCAGCAGTTACGGAAAGACGGGAGGAGAGACCCAGTACTTC
.	TRBV12-3/TRBV12-4	16	TRBD1	TRBJ1-4	CASSLQLTGEVEKLFF	TGTGCCAGCAGTCTCCAGTTGACAGGGGAGGTTGAAAAACTGTTTTTT
.	TRBV6-1	15	.	TRBJ2-7	CASSEAGAATYEQYF	TGTGCCAGCAGTGAAGCCGGGGCTGCAACCTACGAGCAGTACTTC
few	TRBV18	14	.	TRBJ2-5	CASSPRGGEETQYF	TGTGCCAGCTCACCTAGAGGTGGAGAAGAGACCCAGTACTTC
many	TRBV20-1	15	.	TRBJ1-1	CSARDSRGRNTEAFF	TGCAGTGCTAGAGACTCAAGAGGGAGGAACACTGAAGCTTTCTTT
.	TRBV7-9	13	.	TRBJ2-1	CASSPGGCGEQFF	TGTGCCAGCAGCCCCGGTGGCTGTGGTGAGCAGTTCTTC
many	TRBV7-8	18	.	TRBJ1-1	CASSIRTGTGNPNTEAFF	TGTGCCAGCAGCATCCGAACTGGAACAGGGAATCCGAACACTGAAGCTTTCTTT
many	TRBV12-3/TRBV12-4	15	.	TRBJ2-7	CASSLAQGSLYEQYF	TGTGCCAGCAGTTTAGCGCAGGGGAGCCTCTACGAGCAGTACTTC
many	TRBV5-1	16	TRBD2	TRBJ2-3	CASTAGGQPSTDTQYF	TGCGCCAGCACGGCGGGAGGACAACCTAGCACAGATACGCAGTATTTT
many	TRBV6-5	15	.	TRBJ1-4	CASSYGRGLNEKLFF	TGTGCCAGCAGTTACGGAAGGGGACTTAATGAAAAACTGTTTTTT
many	TRBV28	14	TRBD1	TRBJ1-2	CASRKTRTGSGYTF	TGTGCCAGCAGGAAAACCAGGACAGGGTCCGGCTACACCTTC
.	TRBV5-1	11	.	TRBJ1-1	CASSYGTITFF	TGCGCCAGCAGCTACGGGACTATCACTTTCTTT
.	TRBV14	13	.	TRBJ2-7	CASSQDPNGEQYF	TGTGCCAGCAGCCAAGATCCTAATGGGGAGCAGTACTTC
.	TRBV19	16	.	TRBJ2-2	CASTPGLGANTGELFF	TGTGCCAGTACCCCGGGACTGGGGGCGAACACCGGGGAGCTGTTTTTT
many	TRBV12-3/TRBV12-4	16	.	TRBJ2-1	CASSPPLGRSYNEQFF	TGTGCCAGCAGCCCCCCGCTGGGCCGCTCCTACAATGAGCAGTTCTTC
.	TRBV5-1	15	TRBD2	TRBJ2-1	CASSNGLAPYNEQFF	TGCGCCAGCAGCAACGGACTAGCGCCCTACAATGAGCAGTTCTTC
.	TRBV4-2	16	.	TRBJ2-1	CASSQARTWRENEQFF	TGTGCCAGCAGCCAAGCCAGGACTTGGAGAGAGAATGAGCAGTTCTTC
many	TRBV5-1	14	.	TRBJ2-3	CASSLATVADTQYF	TGCGCCAGCAGCTTGGCCACGGTAGCAGATACGCAGTATTTT
.	TRBV6-9	15	.	TRBJ2-3	CASSFRGFSTDTQYF	TGTGCCAGCAGTTTTAGAGGTTTTAGCACAGATACGCAGTATTTT
few	TRBV12-3/TRBV12-4	18	TRBD2	TRBJ2-4	CTSSFIRSGVFGLAIQYF	TGTACCAGCAGTTTCATCCGCAGCGGGGTATTTGGGCTCGCCATTCAGTACTTC
.	TRBV7-8	15	TRBD1	TRBJ1-2	CASSLQALTGDGYTF	TGTGCCAGCAGCTTACAAGCCCTTACAGGGGATGGCTACACCTTC
many	TRBV5-1	14	TRBD1	TRBJ1-1	CASSLRQGATEAFF	TGCGCCAGCAGCTTAAGACAGGGGGCCACTGAAGCTTTCTTT
many	TRBV5-1	15	.	TRBJ2-6	CASSEPSPGANVLTF	TGCGCCAGCAGCGAGCCTAGTCCGGGGGCCAACGTCCTGACTTTC
many	TRBV30	13	.	TRBJ1-5	CARSWAGNQPQHF	TGTGCCCGGAGTTGGGCAGGGAATCAGCCCCAGCATTTT
.	TRBV5-1	17	.	TRBJ1-2	CASSPEGGLSLQYGYTF	TGCGCCAGCAGCCCCGAAGGGGGGCTTTCTCTTCAGTATGGCTACACCTTC
.	TRBV6-2/TRBV6-3	12	.	TRBJ2-7	CASKEARHEQYF	TGTGCCAGCAAGGAGGCAAGGCACGAGCAGTACTTC